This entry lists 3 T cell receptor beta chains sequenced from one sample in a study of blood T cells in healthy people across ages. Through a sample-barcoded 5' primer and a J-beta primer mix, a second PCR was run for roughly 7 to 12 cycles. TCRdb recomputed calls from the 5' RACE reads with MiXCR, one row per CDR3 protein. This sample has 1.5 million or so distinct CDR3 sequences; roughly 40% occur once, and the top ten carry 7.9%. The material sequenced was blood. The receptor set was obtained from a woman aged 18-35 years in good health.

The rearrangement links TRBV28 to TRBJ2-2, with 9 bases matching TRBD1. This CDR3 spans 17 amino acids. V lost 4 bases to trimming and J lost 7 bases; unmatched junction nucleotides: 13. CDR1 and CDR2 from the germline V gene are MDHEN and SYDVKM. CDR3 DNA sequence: TGTGCCAGCAGTTCTTGGACAGGGGCCCGTCTACGCGGGGAGCTGTTTTTT. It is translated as CASSSWTGARLRGELFF.

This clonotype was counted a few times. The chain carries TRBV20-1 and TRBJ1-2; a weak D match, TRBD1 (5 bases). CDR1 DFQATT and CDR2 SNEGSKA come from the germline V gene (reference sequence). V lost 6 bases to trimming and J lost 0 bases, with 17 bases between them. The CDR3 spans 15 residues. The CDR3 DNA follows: TGCAGTGCCAGTATGGGACGGTGGACTAACTATGGCTACACCTTC. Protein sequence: CSASMGRWTNYGYTF.

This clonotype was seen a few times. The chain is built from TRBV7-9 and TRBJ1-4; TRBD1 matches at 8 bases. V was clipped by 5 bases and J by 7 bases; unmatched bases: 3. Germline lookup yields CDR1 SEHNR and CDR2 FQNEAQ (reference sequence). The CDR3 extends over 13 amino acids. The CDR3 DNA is TGTGCCAGCAGCCATGACAGGGGTGAAAAACTGTTTTTT. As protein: CASSHDRGEKLFF.